These T cell receptor beta chains were read from a single sample in a study of CXCR3-negative and CXCR3-positive naive CD8 T cells. Using the 5' RACE reads, TCRdb records one entry per CDR3 protein without DNA. The ten top clones account for nearly 0.5%, within a sample of 150,000 to 180,000 distinct CDR3 sequences. The specimen sequenced was naive CXCR3+ CD8+ T cells from blood. These receptors originate from a human donor in good health. Some clones in this sample may be carry-over from other donors' samples. Both conserved end residues are part of each CDR3.

CDR3 protein,J gene,V gene
CSVIGTAWEQFF,TRBJ2-1,TRBV29-1
CASSSMRAETQYF,TRBJ2-5,TRBV12-3/TRBV12-4
CASRADRGAYEQYF,TRBJ2-7,TRBV28
CASSPQGGETQYF,TRBJ2-5,TRBV11-3
CASSFPTRPTGSYEQYF,TRBJ2-7,TRBV28
CASSASTGTVYEQYF,TRBJ2-7,TRBV19
CASSYSDTQYF,TRBJ2-3,TRBV6-5
CASSLQGGEQFF,TRBJ2-1,TRBV11-2
CASSVGQGAGELFF,TRBJ2-2,TRBV9
CASSPTWGVNTGELFF,TRBJ2-2,TRBV28
CASSFAGAENTGELFF,TRBJ2-2,TRBV12-3/TRBV12-4
CASSSVRLGSRDQPQHF,TRBJ1-5,TRBV12-3/TRBV12-4
CAGSELGTGFDEQYF,TRBJ2-7,TRBV25-1
CASSLNENTEAFF,TRBJ1-1,TRBV5-8
CASSGAGGSTYEQYF,TRBJ2-7,TRBV7-2
CASLGANTGELFF,TRBJ2-2,TRBV19
CASSPLARGVEQFF,TRBJ2-1,TRBV14
CASSVVAYEQYF,TRBJ2-7,TRBV2
CASSWGDSNNEQFF,TRBJ2-1,TRBV5-1
CASPGQGTSYEQYF,TRBJ2-7,TRBV10-3
CASSLHPKNTEAFF,TRBJ1-1,TRBV5-1